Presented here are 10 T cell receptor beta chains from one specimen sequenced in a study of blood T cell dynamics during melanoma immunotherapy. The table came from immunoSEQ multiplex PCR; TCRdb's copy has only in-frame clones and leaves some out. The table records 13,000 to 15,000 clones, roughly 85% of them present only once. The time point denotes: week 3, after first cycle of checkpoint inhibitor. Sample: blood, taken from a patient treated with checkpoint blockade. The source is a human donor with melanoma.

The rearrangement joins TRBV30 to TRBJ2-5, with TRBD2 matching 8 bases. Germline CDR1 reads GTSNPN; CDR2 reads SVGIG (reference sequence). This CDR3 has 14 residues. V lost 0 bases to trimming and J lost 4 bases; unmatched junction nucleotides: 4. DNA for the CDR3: TGTGCCTGGAGTGTAAACGGGAGGGGAGAGACCCAGTACTTC. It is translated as CAWSVNGRGETQYF.

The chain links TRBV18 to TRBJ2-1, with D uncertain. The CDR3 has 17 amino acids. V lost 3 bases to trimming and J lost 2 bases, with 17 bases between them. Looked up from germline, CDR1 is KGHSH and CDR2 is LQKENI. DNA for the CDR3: TGTGCCAGCTCACCCCACGGTCCTAATTCTCCCTACAATGAGCAGTTCTTC. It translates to CASSPHGPNSPYNEQFF.

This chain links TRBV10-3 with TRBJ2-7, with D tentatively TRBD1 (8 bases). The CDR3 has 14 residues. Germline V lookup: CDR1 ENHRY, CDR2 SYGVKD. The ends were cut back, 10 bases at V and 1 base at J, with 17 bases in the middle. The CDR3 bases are TGTGCCACTCAGGACAGGGAGGGTTCCTACGAGCAGTACTTC. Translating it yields CATQDREGSYEQYF.

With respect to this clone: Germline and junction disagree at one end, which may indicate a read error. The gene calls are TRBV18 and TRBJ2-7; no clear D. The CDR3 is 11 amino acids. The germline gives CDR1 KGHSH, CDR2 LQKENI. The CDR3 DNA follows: TGTGCCAGCTCATCCTCCCACGAGCAGTACTTC. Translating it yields CASSSSHEQYF.

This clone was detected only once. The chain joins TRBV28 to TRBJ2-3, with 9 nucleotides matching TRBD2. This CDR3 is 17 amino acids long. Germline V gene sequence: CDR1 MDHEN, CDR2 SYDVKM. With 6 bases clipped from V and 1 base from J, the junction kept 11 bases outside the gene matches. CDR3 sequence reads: CASSSLLTSGGTDTQYF. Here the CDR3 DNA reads TGTGCCAGCAGCTCCCTATTGACTAGCGGTGGCACAGATACGCAGTATTTT. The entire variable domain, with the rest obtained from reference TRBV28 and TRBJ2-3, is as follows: DVKVTQSSRYLVKRTGEKVFLECVQDMDHENMFWYRQDPGLGLRLIYFSYDVKMKEKGDIPEGYSVSREKKERFSLILESASTNQTSMYLCASSSLLTSGGTDTQYFGPGTRLTVL.

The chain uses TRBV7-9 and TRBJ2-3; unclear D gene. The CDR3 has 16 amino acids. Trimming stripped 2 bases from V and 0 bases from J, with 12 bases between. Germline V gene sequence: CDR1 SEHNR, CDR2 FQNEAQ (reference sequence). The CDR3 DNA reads TGTGCCAGCAGCTTATCTGGCGGCACTAGCACAGATACGCAGTATTTT. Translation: CASSLSGGTSTDTQYF.

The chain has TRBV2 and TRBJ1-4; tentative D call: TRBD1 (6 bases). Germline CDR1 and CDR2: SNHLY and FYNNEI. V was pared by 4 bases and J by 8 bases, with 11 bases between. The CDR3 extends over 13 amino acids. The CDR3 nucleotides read TGTGCCAGCAGTGGAGGGGGTAACGAAAAACTGTTTTTT. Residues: CASSGGGNEKLFF.

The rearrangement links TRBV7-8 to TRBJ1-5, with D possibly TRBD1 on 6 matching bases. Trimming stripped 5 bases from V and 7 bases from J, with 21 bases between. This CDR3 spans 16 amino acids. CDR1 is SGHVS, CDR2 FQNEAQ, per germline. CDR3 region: CASSLLFTGRGQPQHF. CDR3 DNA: TGTGCCAGCAGCCTACTATTCACAGGGCGGGGGCAGCCCCAGCATTTT.

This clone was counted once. In DNA form, the CDR3 reads TGTGCCAGCAGCCCCCAAGAGCTCTCCAATGAGCAGTTCTTC. Encoded protein: CASSPQELSNEQFF. This rearrangement joins TRBV7-6 to TRBJ2-1; D uncertain. The CDR3 extends over 14 amino acids. Looked up from germline, CDR1 is SGHVS and CDR2 is FNYEAQ. V was clipped by 5 bases and J by 6 bases, with 14 bases between them.

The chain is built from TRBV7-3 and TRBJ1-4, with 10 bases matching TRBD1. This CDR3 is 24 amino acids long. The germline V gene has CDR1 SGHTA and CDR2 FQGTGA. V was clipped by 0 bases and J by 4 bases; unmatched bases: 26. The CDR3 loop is CASSLTLVADTGTGVYSHNEKLFF. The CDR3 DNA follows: TGTGCCAGCAGCTTAACGTTGGTCGCAGATACCGGGACAGGGGTTTATAGTCATAATGAAAAACTGTTTTTT.